The 18 T cell receptor beta chains below were found in one sample sequenced in a study of T-cell memory formation after mild COVID-19. TCRdb analysed the 5' RACE reads with MiXCR anew, one entry per CDR3 protein. The sample carries 530,000 or so distinct CDR3 sequences, around a sixth recorded once. The sequenced material came from PBMCs or a T cell subset sorted from them (not recorded which). These receptors were collected from an adult woman who had mild COVID-19 (a few samples of this study predate the infection). Cell type and time point are not known.

V usage is TRBV4-1 and J usage is TRBJ2-7, with TRBD2 as a possible D gene (5 bases). V shed 3 bases and J shed 2 bases, with 17 bases lying between them. The CDR3 consists of 16 residues. Germline V gives CDR1 MGHRA, CDR2 YSYEKL. CDR3 in DNA: TGCGCCAGCAGCCACTCTGACGGTCAGAGGGCCTACGAGCAGTACTTC. Translation: CASSHSDGQRAYEQYF.

In this sample, this clonotype turned up many times. CDR3 amino acids: CASSLRREAYNEQFF. The DNA for the CDR3 is TGTGCCAGCAGCTTGAGGCGGGAGGCCTACAATGAGCAGTTCTTC. The J gene is TRBJ2-1, the V gene TRBV5-6; 8 nucleotides agree with TRBD2. V trimming: 1 base; J trimming: 2 bases; junction bases outside the gene matches: 2. Looked up from germline, CDR1 is SGHDT and CDR2 is YYEEEE. This CDR3 is built from 15 residues.

This clonotype was detected ten times or more. The chain recombines TRBV5-1 with TRBJ2-5, with D tentatively TRBD2 (6 bases). Germline CDR1 is SGHRS and CDR2 is YFSETQ. V lost 0 bases to trimming and J lost 2 bases, with 17 bases between them. The CDR3 totals 17 residues. The CDR3, as DNA: TGCGCCAGCAGCTTGGAGGCGTCGGGACTTCGTCAAGAGACCCAGTACTTC. Residues: CASSLEASGLRQETQYF. Supplemented by reference TRBV5-1 and TRBJ2-5, the full variable domain reads KAGVTQTPRYLIKTRGQQVTLSCSPISGHRSVSWYQQTPGQGLQFLFEYFSETQRNKGNFPGRFSGRQFSNSRSEMNVSTLELGDSALYLCASSLEASGLRQETQYFGPGTRLLVL.

This clonotype has just a few counts. The rearrangement links TRBV27 to TRBJ2-4; the D gene is possibly TRBD2 (6 bases). V was pared by 5 bases and J by 9 bases, with 14 bases between. In germline, CDR1 is MNHEY, CDR2 SMNVEV (reference sequence). The CDR3 loop spans 13 amino acids. The DNA for the CDR3 is TGTGCCAGCAGTCGCAAGGGACTGATCATTCAGTACTTC. Amino acids: CASSRKGLIIQYF.

J is TRBJ1-1 and V is TRBV6-2 or TRBV6-3; 7 nucleotides agree with TRBD1. CDR3 length: 14 residues. Germline V lookup: CDR1 MNHEY, CDR2 SVGEGT. V was pared by 2 bases and J by 4 bases, with 4 bases of the junction left unmatched. The CDR3 spells CASSYGTVVTEAFF. CDR3 bases: TGTGCCAGCAGTTACGGGACAGTCGTCACTGAAGCTTTCTTT.

This clonotype was observed a handful of times. The chain recombines TRBV6-2 or TRBV6-3 with TRBJ1-2; D not certain. The ends were cut back, 4 bases at V and 6 bases at J, with 12 bases in the middle. CDR1 is MNHEY, CDR2 SVGEGT, per germline. This CDR3 region has 13 residues. The CDR3: CASSSWRPNGYTF. CDR3 coding DNA: TGTGCCAGCAGTTCCTGGAGACCAAATGGCTACACCTTC.

The V gene is TRBV27, the J gene TRBJ2-5; 10 bases align to TRBD2. From germline, CDR1 is MNHEY and CDR2 SMNVEV (reference sequence). CDR3 length: 20 amino acids. The V segment lost 7 bases and the J segment 0 bases; nucleotides outside the gene matches: 20. The CDR3 protein is CASKPWGGGTSGVYQETQYF. The CDR3 bases are TGTGCCAGCAAGCCCTGGGGCGGGGGAACTAGCGGGGTGTACCAAGAGACCCAGTACTTC.

This clonotype was found a few times. This chain uses TRBV4-1 with TRBJ2-1, with 8 bases that match TRBD2. CDR3 size: 17 residues. The J segment lost 2 bases and the V segment lost 4 bases, leaving 10 bases of the junction unmatched. CDR1 MGHRA and CDR2 YSYEKL come from the germline V gene. The CDR3 nucleotides are TGCGCCAGCAGCCTCCTGGGCGGGGGGAGAACCTACAATGAGCAGTTCTTC. Protein: CASSLLGGGRTYNEQFF.

Only a few counts were recorded for this clonotype. CDR3 loop: CASSFGAVSGNTIYF. CDR3 sequence (DNA): TGTGCCAGCAGCTTCGGGGCCGTCTCTGGAAACACCATATATTTT. V gene TRBV11-3 combines with J gene TRBJ1-3; possibly TRBD1 for D (5 bases). Germline V gives CDR1 SGHNT, CDR2 YENEEA. V lost 3 bases and J 0 bases, leaving 9 bases between the germline ends. The CDR3 has 15 amino acids.

This clonotype was seen only a few times. This chain connects TRBV7-9 to TRBJ2-5; no reliable D call. Germline-derived CDR1 and CDR2 are SEHNR and FQNEAQ (reference sequence). The CDR3 covers 13 residues. V lost 2 bases and J lost 5, with 9 bases in between. The CDR3 DNA reads as TGTGCCAGCAGCTTAACGGTCTCGGAGACCCAGTACTTC. Translating it yields CASSLTVSETQYF.

The chain is built from TRBV30 and TRBJ2-2, with 14 positions matching TRBD2. The germline V gene has CDR1 GTSNPN and CDR2 SVGIG (reference sequence). The CDR3 covers 16 residues. With V trimmed by 1 base and J by 6 bases, 4 bases remained unmatched. CDR3 protein: CAWSDRLAGGPGELFF. The CDR3 DNA follows: TGTGCCTGGAGTGACCGACTAGCGGGAGGGCCCGGGGAGCTGTTTTTT.

This clonotype has a handful of counts. This sequence joins TRBV12-3 or TRBV12-4 and TRBJ2-3, with 12 bases fitting TRBD2. The length of the CDR3 is 16 residues. The trim removed 5 bases at V and 1 base at J, leaving 4 bases unmatched. CDR3 bases: TGTGCCAGCAGTCAACTAGCGGGAGGACGCACAGATACGCAGTATTTT. This sequence encodes CASSQLAGGRTDTQYF.

This clonotype was detected only a few times. This rearrangement joins TRBV5-6 to TRBJ1-4; no firm D call. Trimming removed 2 bases from V and 5 bases from J, with 10 bases in between. The CDR3 has 14 residues. Germline V gene data show CDR1 as SGHDT and CDR2 as YYEEEE. The CDR3 region is CASSFPKGNEKLFF. CDR3 DNA: TGTGCCAGCAGCTTCCCGAAAGGGAATGAAAAACTGTTTTTT.

The genes are TRBV3-1 and TRBJ1-1; D call uncertain. V lost 4 bases, J lost 0 bases, and 12 bases lay in between. Germline V gene lookup returns CDR1 LGHDT and CDR2 YNNKEL (reference sequence). The CDR3 is 15 residues long. The DNA of the CDR3 is TGTGCCAGCAGCCTCACAAGCGGTATGAACACTGAAGCTTTCTTT. Protein product: CASSLTSGMNTEAFF.

V usage is TRBV4-1 and J usage is TRBJ2-6; D might be TRBD1 (5 bases). The CDR3 runs 16 residues. Germline V gene lookup returns CDR1 MGHRA and CDR2 YSYEKL. V was clipped by 5 bases and J by 0 bases, with 11 bases between them. The CDR3 loop reads CASSSRQTSGANVLTF. The DNA of the CDR3 is TGCGCCAGCAGCTCTAGACAGACCTCTGGGGCCAACGTCCTGACTTTC.

The chain is built from TRBV5-4 and TRBJ1-1; 11 nucleotides match TRBD1. CDR1 and CDR2 (germline): SGHNT, YYREEE (reference sequence). CDR3 length equals 13 residues. Trimming cost V 3 bases and J 11 bases; bases outside gene matches: 6. As DNA, the CDR3 is TGTGCCAGCAGCTCCCAGGGGGACAGGGGGGCTTTCTTT. Its protein product is CASSSQGDRGAFF.

This clonotype was seen ten or more times. The gene calls are TRBV7-9 and TRBJ2-2; a possible D gene is TRBD2 (5 bases). Germline values: CDR1 SEHNR, CDR2 FQNEAQ (reference sequence). The CDR3 is made up of 13 amino acids. V was shortened by 5 bases and J by 5 bases, with 9 bases between the two germline ends. CDR3 nucleotide sequence: TGTGCCAGCAGCCCCTCGGGGACCGGGGAGCTGTTTTTT. Amino acid sequence: CASSPSGTGELFF.

Only a few counts were recorded for this clonotype. This sequence joins TRBV27 and TRBJ2-5, with 8 positions matching TRBD1. The CDR3 is 15 amino acids. With V trimmed by 5 bases and J by 5 bases, 10 bases remained unmatched. The germline V gene has CDR1 MNHEY and CDR2 SMNVEV (reference sequence). CDR3 bases: TGTGCCAGCAGTCCCTACCTCCAGGGGGCGGAGACCCAGTACTTC. Translating it yields CASSPYLQGAETQYF.